Below, 32 T cell receptor beta chains from the same sample are listed, as sequenced in a study of cytomegalovirus exposure and HLA in healthy donors listed by TCRdb under 2017. The library was obtained by the immunoSEQ multiplex PCR assay. For the multiplex PCR, a mixture combining 60 forward primers for TCR Vbeta segments and 13 reverse primers for TCR Jbeta segments was used. Not all clones reach the TCRdb copy of this immuneACCESS table, which keeps in-frame sequences only. Checked studies attribute under half of the gap to unresolved V genes and leave the rest unexplained. In this sample the table shows 100,000 to 150,000 clones, roughly 80% of which occur a single time. The ten largest clonotypes hold around 3% of the sample. Sequencing was carried out using PBMCs. These receptors were taken from a woman between 40 and 50 years old in good health and CMV-seropositive.

The gene calls are TRBV9 and TRBJ1-1; D unresolved. V shed 3 bases and J shed 1 base, with 10 bases lying between them. Germline V gene sequence: CDR1 SGDLS, CDR2 YYNGEE. The CDR3 spans 14 residues. The CDR3 DNA sequence: TGTGCCAGCAGCGCTCGCATAGAGAACACTGAAGCTTTCTTT. This encodes CASSARIENTEAFF.

The J gene is TRBJ1-5, the V gene TRBV27; D might be TRBD1 (5 bases). The CDR3 is made up of 13 amino acids. Germline CDR1 and CDR2: MNHEY and SMNVEV (reference sequence). The ends were cut back, 8 bases at V and 2 bases at J, with 10 bases in the middle. The chain's CDR3 is CASSVRGNQPQHF. The CDR3 DNA reads TGTGCCAGCTCCGTCAGGGGCAATCAGCCCCAGCATTTT.

J is TRBJ1-1 and V is TRBV18; no reliable D call. Trimming took 6 bases from V and 0 from J, leaving 5 bases between them. The CDR3 consists of 12 residues. CDR1 is KGHSH and CDR2 is LQKENI in the germline V gene. CDR3 amino acids: CASSPMNTEAFF. CDR3 nucleotides: TGTGCCAGCTCCCCTATGAACACTGAAGCTTTCTTT.

The chain recombines TRBV19 with TRBJ2-3, with 8 bases that match TRBD1. V lost 3 bases, J lost 6 bases, and 8 bases stayed unmatched. The CDR3 consists of 15 residues. CDR1 is LNHDA and CDR2 is SQIVND in the germline V gene (reference sequence). This CDR3 is CASSMGTGSGDTQYF. CDR3 coding DNA: TGTGCCAGTAGTATGGGGACAGGTTCAGGGGATACGCAGTATTTT.

In the case of this clone: A read error may account for a junction end that differs from germline. This sequence joins TRBV10-3 and TRBJ1-4; the match to TRBD1 covers 7 bases. Germline CDR1 and CDR2: ENHRY and SYGVKD. The CDR3 length is 14 residues. The CDR3 coding sequence is TGTGCCATCAGTGCAGGGGGTTTGGAGGAAAGACTGTTTTTT. The encoded protein is CAISAGGLEERLFF.

About this clone: A junction boundary mismatches the germline segment, possibly from a read error. The chain links TRBV9 to TRBJ2-5, with 8 bases fitting TRBD2. The V gene's germline CDR1 is SGDLS and CDR2 YYNGEE. This CDR3 contains 17 residues. The DNA of the CDR3 is TGTGCCAGCAGCCCCACCCGCGACAGGCCTAGCGGGTATCTCACCCACTTC. This encodes CASSPTRDRPSGYLTHF.

CDR3 nucleotide sequence: TGTGCCAGCAGCTACAGGGAGGGATCCTACAATGAGCAGTTCTTC. This codes for CASSYREGSYNEQFF. This chain links TRBV5-4 with TRBJ2-1; tentative D call: TRBD2 (7 bases). The CDR3 length is 15 residues. V lost 3 bases to trimming and J lost 1 base, with 11 bases between them. CDR1 is SGHNT and CDR2 is YYREEE in the germline V gene (reference sequence).

Comments on this clone: The germline gene is not matched at one end of the junction; a read error may be the cause. This sequence joins TRBV9 and TRBJ1-4; no definite D call. Per the germline V gene, CDR1 is SGDLS and CDR2 is YYNGEE. This CDR3 has 16 residues. The CDR3: CASSVGVGATNEKLFF. As DNA, the CDR3 is TGTGCCAGCAGCGTAGGGGTCGGCGCAACTAATGAAAAGCTGTTTTTT.

CDR3 sequence reads: CASSPPEGEQFF. The CDR3 DNA reads as TGTGCCAGCAGCCCCCCAGAGGGCGAGCAGTTCTTC. V is TRBV7-9 and J is TRBJ2-1; D might be TRBD2 (5 bases). Per the germline V gene, CDR1 is SEHNR and CDR2 is FQNEAQ (reference sequence). V lost 5 bases to trimming and J lost 10 bases, with 12 bases between them. This CDR3 contains 12 residues.

The chain combines TRBV29-1 with TRBJ1-1; 9 nucleotides align to TRBD1. This CDR3 region has 14 residues. V dropped 4 bases and J dropped 2; count of bases not matched to a gene: 5. The V gene's germline CDR1 is SQVTM and CDR2 ANQGSEA. DNA for the CDR3: TGCAGCGTTGGAGAGACAGGGGGAAACACTGAAGCTTTCTTT. Amino acid sequence: CSVGETGGNTEAFF. Supplemented by reference TRBV29-1 and TRBJ1-1, the full variable domain reads SAVISQKPSRDICQRGTSLTIQCQVDSQVTMMFWYRQQPGQSLTLIATANQGSEATYESGFVIDKFPISRPNLTFSTLTVSNMSPEDSSIYLCSVGETGGNTEAFFGQGTRLTVV.

This clone was detected only a few times. This chain joins TRBV7-9 and TRBJ1-6; no clear D gene. The ends were cut back, 0 bases at V and 10 bases at J, with 4 bases in the middle. The germline CDR1 and CDR2 sequences are SEHNR and FQNEAQ (reference sequence). The CDR3 is 12 amino acids. The CDR3 is CASSLARSPLHF. The CDR3 DNA reads as TGTGCCAGCAGCTTAGCGCGGTCACCCCTCCACTTT. Variable domain in full (rest from reference TRBV7-9 and TRBJ1-6): DTGVSQNPRHKITKRGQNVTFRCDPISEHNRLYWYRQTLGQGPEFLTYFQNEAQLEKSRLLSDRFSAERPKGSFSTLEIQRTEQGDSAMYLCASSLARSPLHFGNGTRLTVT.

This clone was picked up one time. The chain joins TRBV7-2 to TRBJ1-2; 11 bases match TRBD1. V lost 4 bases and J lost 2; bases outside the gene matches: 3. This CDR3 contains 15 residues. Germline CDR1 SGHTA, CDR2 FQGNSA. The CDR3 DNA reads TGTGCCAGCAGCTCCCGGACAGGGGGCAACTATGGCTACACCTTC. It encodes CASSSRTGGNYGYTF.

This clone has a single count. The rearrangement links TRBV10-2 to TRBJ1-1, with TRBD1 matching over 8 bases. Trimming took 6 bases from V and 5 from J; bases not matched to a gene: 2. Germline V gene lookup returns CDR1 WSHSY and CDR2 SAAADI. The CDR3 consists of 12 residues. The CDR3 spells CASRQGETEAFF. CDR3 nucleotides: TGCGCCAGCAGACAGGGGGAGACTGAAGCTTTCTTT.

This clone was detected once. J is TRBJ2-7 and V is TRBV29-1; no clear D gene. Germline V gene lookup returns CDR1 SQVTM and CDR2 ANQGSEA. V lost 0 bases and J lost 1, with 7 bases in between. The CDR3 has 13 residues. The CDR3 nucleotides read TGCAGCGTTGAAGAGGTCAGTTCCTACGAGCAGTACTTC. Amino acid sequence: CSVEEVSSYEQYF.

The chain uses TRBV5-6 and TRBJ1-1; 8 nucleotides match TRBD1. V dropped 0 bases and J dropped 3; count of bases not matched to a gene: 4. This CDR3 contains 15 residues. Germline V gives CDR1 SGHDT, CDR2 YYEEEE. The chain's CDR3 is CASSLAPTGDTEAFF. In DNA, the CDR3 is TGTGCCAGCAGCTTGGCCCCGACAGGGGACACTGAAGCTTTCTTT.

This clone has more than one count but fewer than ten. The J gene is TRBJ2-6, the V gene TRBV9; 8 bases are shared with TRBD1. This CDR3 contains 16 residues. The ends lost 7 bases at V and 0 bases at J; junction bases unmatched: 6. From germline, CDR1 is SGDLS and CDR2 YYNGEE. This CDR3 is CASGQGPYSGANVLTF. The CDR3 DNA is TGTGCCAGCGGACAGGGCCCTTACTCTGGGGCCAACGTCCTGACTTTC.

V usage is TRBV15 and J usage is TRBJ1-2, with D possibly being TRBD1 (6 bases). The CDR3 runs 15 residues. The germline V gene has CDR1 LNHNV and CDR2 YYDKDF (reference sequence). The ends were cut back, 0 bases at V and 4 bases at J, with 12 bases in the middle. Written as DNA, the CDR3 is TGTGCCACCAGCAGAGATGGGTCACAGGGCTATGGCTACACCTTC. Amino acid sequence: CATSRDGSQGYGYTF.

The J gene is TRBJ1-5, the V gene TRBV30; tentative D call: TRBD1 (6 bases). Trimming shortened V by 4 bases and J by 5 bases, and 9 bases separated the two germline ends. Germline V lookup: CDR1 GTSNPN, CDR2 SVGIG (reference sequence). The CDR3 contains 12 residues. CDR3 sequence: CAWNREYQPQHF. As DNA, the CDR3 is TGTGCCTGGAACAGGGAATATCAGCCCCAGCATTTT.

The chain joins TRBV4-1 to TRBJ2-5; 7 nucleotides line up with TRBD2. Germline CDR1 MGHRA, CDR2 YSYEKL. The CDR3 totals 14 residues. J was trimmed by 4 bases and V by 1 base; bases with no gene match: 3. CDR3 DNA sequence: TGCGCCAGCAGCCAAGTGGCGGGAGCAGAGACCCAGTACTTC. Encoded protein: CASSQVAGAETQYF.

This chain joins TRBV7-3 and TRBJ2-2; 9 bases are shared with TRBD1. V was clipped by 5 bases and J by 4 bases; unmatched bases: 8. The CDR3 has 16 residues. Germline V gene sequence: CDR1 SGHTA, CDR2 FQGTGA. The CDR3 DNA is TGTGCCAGCAGCCTTAGACAGGGGGTGAGCACCGGGGAGCTGTTTTTT. It encodes CASSLRQGVSTGELFF. Full variable domain (outside the CDR3, taken from reference TRBV7-3 and TRBJ2-2): GAGVSQTPSNKVTEKGKYVELRCDPISGHTALYWYRQSLGQGPEFLIYFQGTGAADDSGLPNDRFFAVRPEGSVSTLKIQRTERGDSAVYLCASSLRQGVSTGELFFGEGSRLTVL.

The chain links TRBV4-1 to TRBJ2-2; the match to TRBD2 covers 11 bases. The CDR3 is 15 residues long. Germline V gene lookup returns CDR1 MGHRA and CDR2 YSYEKL. Germline trimming cut 6 bases from V and 0 bases from J; bases unmatched to any gene: 0. CDR3 bases: TGCGCCAGCAGACTAGCGGGGGCGAACACCGGGGAGCTGTTTTTT. Translated: CASRLAGANTGELFF.

The V gene is TRBV30, the J gene TRBJ2-1; 7 bases map to TRBD2. Trimming at V came to 4 bases and at J to 3 bases, leaving 3 bases not matched to a gene. The CDR3 contains 13 residues. Germline CDR1 is GTSNPN and CDR2 is SVGIG (reference sequence). The DNA for the CDR3 is TGTGCCTGGACCGGCGGGAGCTACAATGAGCAGTTCTTC. Translating gives CAWTGGSYNEQFF.

This sequence joins TRBV6-1 and TRBJ2-5; 13 bases line up with TRBD2. This CDR3 has 15 residues. The germline V gene has CDR1 MNHNS and CDR2 SASEGT. The V gene end was trimmed by 8 bases and the J gene end by 0 bases; junction bases not matched to a gene: 3. CDR3 amino acids: CASEGLAGNQETQYF. For the CDR3, the DNA is TGTGCCAGCGAGGGACTAGCGGGGAACCAAGAGACCCAGTACTTC.

The chain joins TRBV30 to TRBJ2-3, with 12 nucleotides matching TRBD2. In germline, CDR1 is GTSNPN, CDR2 SVGIG (reference sequence). This CDR3 is built from 14 residues. V lost 2 bases and J lost 5; bases outside the gene matches: 2. The CDR3 DNA sequence: TGTGCCTGGAGTAGGACTAGCGGGAAAGATACGCAGTATTTT. It specifies CAWSRTSGKDTQYF.

The genes are TRBV30 and TRBJ2-5; tentative D call: TRBD1 (5 bases). The last part of the DNA fits TRBJ2-7 better; the J call may be wrong. Per germline, CDR1 GTSNPN and CDR2 SVGIG (reference sequence). The CDR3 runs 13 residues. The DNA of the CDR3 is TGTGCCTGGAGTGGGGGCCTTCACTACGAGCAGTACTTC. Its translation: CAWSGGLHYEQYF.

The chain joins TRBV19 to TRBJ2-1, with TRBD1 matching 10 bases. The CDR3 contains 12 residues. CDR1 and CDR2 (germline): LNHDA, SQIVND (reference sequence). V was clipped by 5 bases and J by 9 bases; unmatched bases: 1. CDR3 nucleotides: TGTGCCAGTAGTGACAGGGGGCTTGAGCAGTTCTTC. As protein: CASSDRGLEQFF.

The chain is built from TRBV29-1 and TRBJ1-5; D might be TRBD1 (5 bases). Germline V gene lookup returns CDR1 SQVTM and CDR2 ANQGSEA. Trimming took 7 bases from V and 4 from J, leaving 14 bases between them. The CDR3 is made up of 13 amino acids. The CDR3 DNA is TGCAGCGCCGGGACTGGGGCGAATCAGCCCCAGCATTTT. Its translation: CSAGTGANQPQHF.

The rearrangement links TRBV4-2 to TRBJ2-1; D may be TRBD2 (5 bases). Germline-derived CDR1 and CDR2 are LGHNA and YNFKEQ. The length of the CDR3 is 14 residues. The V and J ends lost 0 bases and 8 bases respectively, with 11 bases between them. CDR3: CASSQDPYGDEQFF. DNA for the CDR3: TGTGCCAGCAGCCAAGACCCATACGGGGATGAGCAGTTCTTC.

Written as DNA, the CDR3 is TGTGCCAGCAGCCCTTATAGTTCCCTCCGGGACTCCTATGGCTACACCTTC. It translates to CASSPYSSLRDSYGYTF. The rearrangement joins TRBV7-9 to TRBJ1-2, with D perhaps TRBD1 (5 bases). V was cut by 5 bases and J by 4 bases, with 23 bases left in between. Germline V CDR1 and CDR2: SEHNR, FQNEAQ (reference sequence). The CDR3 runs 17 residues.

J is TRBJ2-7 and V is TRBV6-1; maybe TRBD1 (5 bases). This CDR3 is 15 amino acids long. V was clipped by 7 bases and J by 3 bases, with 19 bases between them. Germline CDR1 and CDR2: MNHNS and SASEGT. CDR3 amino acids: CASTEQTAIFYEQYF. The CDR3 region has the DNA TGTGCCAGCACCGAGCAGACAGCGATTTTCTACGAGCAGTACTTC.

The table lists this clone with a few counts. V usage is TRBV2 and J usage is TRBJ1-4, with D maybe TRBD1 (5 bases). This CDR3 has 15 residues. CDR1 and CDR2 from the germline V gene are SNHLY and FYNNEI. Trimming removed 3 bases at V and 8 bases at J, with 16 bases between. The CDR3 DNA is TGTGCCAGCAGTGAGCCAGGGTTCGAGGTGGAAAAACTGTTTTTT. It codes for CASSEPGFEVEKLFF.

This clone was recorded once. The chain couples TRBV4-3 to TRBJ2-1; perhaps TRBD2 as D (5 bases). The germline V and J ends were trimmed by 0 bases and 4 bases, with 16 bases remaining between them. Germline V CDR1 and CDR2: LGHNA, YSLEER. The CDR3 length is 17 residues. CDR3 nucleotide sequence: TGCGCCAGCAGCCAAGATAGCACCAGCGGCACGTACAATGAGCAGTTCTTC. Its translation is CASSQDSTSGTYNEQFF.